Listed below are T cell receptor beta chains from one sample, sequenced in a study of cytomegalovirus exposure and HLA in healthy donors. Clones were sequenced by immunoSEQ multiplex PCR, and TCRdb holds only the in-frame ones, with some missing. This table holds around 140,000 clones, 78% found once. Sequencing was carried out using PBMCs. Receptors were obtained from a woman aged 18-29 years in good health and CMV-seropositive. The CDR3 runs from the conserved cysteine through the conserved F or W.

CASSTDRKETQYF	TRBV5-1	13
CASSFSDRAGNTIYF	TRBV7-9	15
CASSPRGGRNEQFF	TRBV5-1	14
CATSTRTTDTDTQYF	TRBV15	15
CSSSLGGKPYEQYF	TRBV7-9	14
CASSLVQGLVGELFF	TRBV5-8	15
CASSLGPGITEAFF	TRBV7-9	14
CASSEGTGLISPLHF	TRBV6-1	15
CASSSGGLTEAFF	TRBV6-6	13
CASTLRGEASYEQYF	TRBV2	15
CASSARQGAGTGELFF	TRBV7-2	16
CASRFYGQANYGYTF	TRBV19	15
CASSWGGAGTEAFF	TRBV5-5	14
CASTGQYSNQPQHF	TRBV6-1	14
CASSELTGAGYNEKLFF	TRBV9	17
CAWSGQGNQPQHF	TRBV30	13
CASSSYSDRPNEQFF	TRBV11-2	15
CASSEGTAQYF	TRBV6-1	11
CASSLYPEWQGDSGYTF	TRBV28	17
CASSGAGAYEQYF	TRBV10-1	13
CASTTGGTGELFF	TRBV19	13
CASSQGQGDNSPLHF	TRBV4-3	15
CASSQRASGVGRNTEAFF	TRBV7-8	18
CASSLPGQGSGEQFF	TRBV5-4	15
CASSLGTLQYQETQYF	TRBV7-6	16
CASRGQQETQYF	TRBV25-1	12
CAWSVGLNTEAFF	TRBV30	13
CASSPGTRVETQYF	TRBV19	14
CASSHGQGGNEKLFF	TRBV28	15
CASSDGGAYNEQFF	TRBV18	14
CASSPGGRVNYGYTF	TRBV5-6	15
CASSPAGGSDTQYF	TRBV18	14
CASSKFLDSSANTGELFF	TRBV7-2	18
CASSLAGQGYYGYTF	TRBV5-1	15
CSSSPRTGGETQYF	TRBV7-9	14
CASSSAGGYEQYF	TRBV19	13
CASSLKAGRSNEQFF	TRBV18	15
CASSLPLLNTEAFF	TRBV5-4	14
CASSYDRGVTDTQYF	TRBV5-1	15
CASINLRSPYEQYF	TRBV27	14